This T cell receptor (beta chain) stems from a study of blood T cell repertoires in COVID-19. About the study: Nucleic acid was either cDNA or gDNA, and it came from T cells, B-cell-depleted T cells, or PBMCs.

Sequencing used immunoSEQ multiplex PCR; TCRdb keeps in-frame clones, though not all of them. Of 70,000 to 80,000 clones listed, less than 90% are singletons. The sequence was obtained from a man older than 75 in a cohort sampled during active COVID-19. Sequenced input: peripheral blood.

Here the CDR3 DNA reads TGTGCCAGCAGCTTGGGTGCCAGGGATGAGCAGTTCTTC. Translating it yields CASSLGARDEQFF. The chain carries TRBV5-6 and TRBJ2-1; D possibly corresponds to TRBD1 (5 bases). Germline CDR1 is SGHDT and CDR2 is YYEEEE. The germline V and J ends were trimmed by 0 bases and 8 bases, with 9 bases remaining between them. The length of the CDR3 is 13 residues.